This T cell receptor (beta chain) was sequenced in a study of CD8 T cells in ankylosing spondylitis. Points from the study as a whole: There was a TCR beta motif, made of fewer than 10 highly homologous variants, that appeared characteristic of ankylosing spondylitis blood.

TCRdb independently ran MiXCR on the 5' RACE reads; one entry per CDR3 protein. The top ten clones hold just over 0.5% of a sample with 700,000 to 1,000,000 distinct CDR3 sequences, 12% of them seen once. Looked up from germline, CDR1 is SGHTA and CDR2 is FQGNSA. The CDR3 spans 15 residues. Trimming took 4 bases from V and 4 from J, leaving 16 bases between them. As for this clonotype: Its antigen is unknown.

J is TRBJ1-1 and V is TRBV7-2; D is undetermined. The TCR sequence derives from a male donor with ankylosing spondylitis. The specimen was blood, either unsorted or a sorted T cell fraction (not recorded which). The CDR3 nucleotides are TGTGCCAGCAGCTCTCCGAACATGGGTAGCACTGAAGCTTTCTTT. This codes for CASSSPNMGSTEAFF.